This TCR beta chain was documented in a study of beta chain features in type 1 diabetes. The study reverse transcribed the entire isolated RNA, so it sequenced expressed TCRB transcripts. The assay was immunoSEQ multiplex PCR, and TCRdb's table has in-frame clones only and misses some. The sample has some 160,000 clones, 9% to 10% seen once. One heparinised blood draw, averaging approximately 0.11 L, came from each donor. This clone showed up just a few times. CDR3 length equals 14 residues. Germline CDR1 and CDR2: SGHRS and YFSETQ. Trimming took off 2 bases at V and 2 bases at J, with 11 bases between the two ends.

Specimen: central memory CD4+ T cells from blood. The chain joins TRBV5-1 to TRBJ2-7; D is undetermined. This clonotype was sampled from a woman younger than 35 in good health. The CDR3 is CASSFSTDTYEQYF. The CDR3 region has the DNA TGCGCCAGCAGCTTCTCGACTGATACCTACGAGCAGTACTTC.